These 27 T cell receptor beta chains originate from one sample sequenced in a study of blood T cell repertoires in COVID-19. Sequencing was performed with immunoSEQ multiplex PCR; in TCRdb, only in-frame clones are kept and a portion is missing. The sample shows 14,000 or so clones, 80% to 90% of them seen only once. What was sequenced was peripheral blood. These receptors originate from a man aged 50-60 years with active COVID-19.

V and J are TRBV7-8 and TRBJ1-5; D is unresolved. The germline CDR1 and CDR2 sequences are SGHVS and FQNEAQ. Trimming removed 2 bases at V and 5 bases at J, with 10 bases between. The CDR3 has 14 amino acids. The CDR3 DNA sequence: TGTGCCAGCAGCTTAAGAGAGGGTGATCAGCCCCAGCATTTT. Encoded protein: CASSLREGDQPQHF.

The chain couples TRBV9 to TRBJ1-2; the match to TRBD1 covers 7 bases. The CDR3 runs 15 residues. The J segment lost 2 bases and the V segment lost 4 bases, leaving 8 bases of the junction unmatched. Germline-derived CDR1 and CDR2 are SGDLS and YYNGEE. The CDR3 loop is CASSREEGANYGYTF. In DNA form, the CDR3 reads TGTGCCAGCAGCAGAGAGGAGGGGGCAAACTATGGCTACACCTTC.

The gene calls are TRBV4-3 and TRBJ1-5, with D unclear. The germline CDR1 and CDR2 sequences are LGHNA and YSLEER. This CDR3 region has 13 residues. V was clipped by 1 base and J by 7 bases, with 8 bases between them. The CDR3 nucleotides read TGCGCCAGCAGCCAAGGAGTGTCCCAGCCCCAGCATTTT. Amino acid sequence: CASSQGVSQPQHF.

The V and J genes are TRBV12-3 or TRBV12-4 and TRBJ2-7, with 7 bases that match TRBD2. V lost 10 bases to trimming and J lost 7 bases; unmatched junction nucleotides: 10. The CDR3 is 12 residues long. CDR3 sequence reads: CATTLGRGEQYF. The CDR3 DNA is TGTGCCACCACTTTGGGGAGGGGTGAGCAGTACTTC.

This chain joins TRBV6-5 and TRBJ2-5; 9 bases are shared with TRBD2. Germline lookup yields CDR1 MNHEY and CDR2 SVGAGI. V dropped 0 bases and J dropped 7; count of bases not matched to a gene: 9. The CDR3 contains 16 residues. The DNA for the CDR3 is TGTGCCAGCAGTTACTCTGGACTAGCGAGCCTCAGGACCCAGTACTTC. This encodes CASSYSGLASLRTQYF.

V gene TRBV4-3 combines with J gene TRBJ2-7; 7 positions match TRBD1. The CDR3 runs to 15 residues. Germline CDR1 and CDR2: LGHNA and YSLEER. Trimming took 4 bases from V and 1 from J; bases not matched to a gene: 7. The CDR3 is CASSLGAGGSYEQYF. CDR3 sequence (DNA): TGCGCCAGCAGCCTGGGGGCAGGGGGTTCCTACGAGCAGTACTTC.

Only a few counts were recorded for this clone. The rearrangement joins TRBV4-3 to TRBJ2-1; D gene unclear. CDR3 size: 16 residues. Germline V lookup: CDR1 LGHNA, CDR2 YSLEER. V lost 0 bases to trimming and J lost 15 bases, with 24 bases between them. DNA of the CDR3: TGCGCCAGCAGCCAAGATTACGCTAGTCCGGTGGCCTTTTTGTTCTTC. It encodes CASSQDYASPVAFLFF.

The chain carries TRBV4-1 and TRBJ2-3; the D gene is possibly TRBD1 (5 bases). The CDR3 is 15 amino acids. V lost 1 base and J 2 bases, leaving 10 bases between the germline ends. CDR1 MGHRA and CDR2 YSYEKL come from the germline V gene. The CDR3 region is CASSQGQLITDTQYF. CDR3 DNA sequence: TGCGCCAGCAGCCAAGGACAGTTAATCACAGATACGCAGTATTTT.

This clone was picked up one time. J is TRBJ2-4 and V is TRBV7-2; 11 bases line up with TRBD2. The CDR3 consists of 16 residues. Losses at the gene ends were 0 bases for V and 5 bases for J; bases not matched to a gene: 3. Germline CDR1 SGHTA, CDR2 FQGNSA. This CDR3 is CASSLAGTSGQNIQYF. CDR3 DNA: TGTGCCAGCAGCTTAGCGGGGACTAGCGGTCAAAACATTCAGTACTTC.

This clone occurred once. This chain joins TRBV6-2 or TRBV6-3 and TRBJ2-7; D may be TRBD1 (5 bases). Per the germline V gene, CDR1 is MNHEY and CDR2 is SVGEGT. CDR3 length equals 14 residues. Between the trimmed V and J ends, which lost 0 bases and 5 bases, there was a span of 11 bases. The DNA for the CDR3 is TGTGCCAGCAGTTACTCCCAGGGTCGCAACGAGCAGTACTTC. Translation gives CASSYSQGRNEQYF.

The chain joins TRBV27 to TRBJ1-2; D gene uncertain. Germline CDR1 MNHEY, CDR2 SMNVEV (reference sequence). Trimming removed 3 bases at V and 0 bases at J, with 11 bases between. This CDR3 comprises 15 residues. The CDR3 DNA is TGTGCCAGCAGTTTCAGTGGCCCCGCTAACTATGGCTACACCTTC. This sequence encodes CASSFSGPANYGYTF.

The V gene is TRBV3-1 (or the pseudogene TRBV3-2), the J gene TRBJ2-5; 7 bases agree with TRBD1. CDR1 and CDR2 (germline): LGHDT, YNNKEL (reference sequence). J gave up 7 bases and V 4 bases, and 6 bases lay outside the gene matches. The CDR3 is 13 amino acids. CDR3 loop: CASSPRDRGTQYF. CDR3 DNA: TGTGCCAGCAGCCCCCGGGACAGAGGGACCCAGTACTTC.

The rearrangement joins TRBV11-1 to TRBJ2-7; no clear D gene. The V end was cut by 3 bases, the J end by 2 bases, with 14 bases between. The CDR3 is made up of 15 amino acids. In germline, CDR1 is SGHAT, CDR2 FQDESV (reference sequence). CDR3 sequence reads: CASSLMIAPTYEQYF. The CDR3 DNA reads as TGTGCCAGCAGCTTGATGATAGCTCCTACCTACGAGCAGTACTTC.

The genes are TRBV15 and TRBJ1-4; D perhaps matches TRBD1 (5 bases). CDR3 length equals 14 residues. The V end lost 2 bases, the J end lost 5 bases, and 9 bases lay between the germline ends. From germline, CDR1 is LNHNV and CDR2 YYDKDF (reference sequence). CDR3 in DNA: TGTGCCACCAGCAGAAGACAGTTAAATGAAAAACTGTTTTTT. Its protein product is CATSRRQLNEKLFF.

The CDR3 is CASMIGGVEQFF. In DNA, the CDR3 is TGTGCCAGCATGATAGGAGGGGTTGAGCAGTTCTTC. The chain recombines TRBV2 with TRBJ2-1, with a weak D call TRBD2 (6 bases). This CDR3 region has 12 residues. Trimming took off 7 bases at V and 9 bases at J, with 13 bases between the two ends. Germline V CDR1 and CDR2: SNHLY, FYNNEI.

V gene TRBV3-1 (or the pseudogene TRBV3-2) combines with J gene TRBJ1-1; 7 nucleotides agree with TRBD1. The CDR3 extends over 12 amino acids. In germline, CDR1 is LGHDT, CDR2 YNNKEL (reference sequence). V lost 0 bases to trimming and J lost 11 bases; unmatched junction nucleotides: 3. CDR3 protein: CASSQEVGGAFF. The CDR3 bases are TGTGCCAGCAGCCAAGAAGTAGGGGGCGCTTTCTTT.

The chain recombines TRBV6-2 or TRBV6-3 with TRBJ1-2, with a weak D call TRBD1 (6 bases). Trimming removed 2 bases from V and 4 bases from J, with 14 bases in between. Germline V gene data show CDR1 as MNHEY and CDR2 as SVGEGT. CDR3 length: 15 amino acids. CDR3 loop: CASSYNPGTTYGYTF. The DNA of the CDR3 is TGTGCCAGCAGTTACAATCCCGGGACAACCTATGGCTACACCTTC.

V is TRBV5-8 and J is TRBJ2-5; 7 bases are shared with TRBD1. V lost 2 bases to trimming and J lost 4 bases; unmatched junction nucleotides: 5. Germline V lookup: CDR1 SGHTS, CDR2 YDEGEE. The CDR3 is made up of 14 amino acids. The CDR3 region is CASSFRDSGETQYF. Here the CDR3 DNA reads TGTGCCAGCAGCTTCCGGGACAGTGGAGAGACCCAGTACTTC.

CDR3 in DNA: TGCGCCAGCAGCCACCAGCCTAGCGGGAGAAGGGGGGATGAGCAGTTCTTC. This codes for CASSHQPSGRRGDEQFF. The chain is built from TRBV4-3 and TRBJ2-1; 10 bases line up with TRBD2. This CDR3 comprises 17 residues. V was clipped by 3 bases and J by 8 bases; unmatched bases: 13. The V gene's germline CDR1 is LGHNA and CDR2 YSLEER.

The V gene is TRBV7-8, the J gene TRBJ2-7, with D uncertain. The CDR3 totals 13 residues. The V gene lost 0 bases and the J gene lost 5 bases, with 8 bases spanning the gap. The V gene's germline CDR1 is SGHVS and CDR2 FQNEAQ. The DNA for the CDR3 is TGTGCCAGCAGCTTAGCGCGGCAGAACGAGCAGTACTTC. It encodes CASSLARQNEQYF. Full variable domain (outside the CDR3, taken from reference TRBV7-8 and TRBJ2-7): GAGVSQSPRYKVAKRGQDVALRCDPISGHVSLFWYQQALGQGPEFLTYFQNEAQLDKSGLPSDRFFAERPEGSVSTLKIQRTQQEDSAVYLCASSLARQNEQYFGPGTRLTVT.

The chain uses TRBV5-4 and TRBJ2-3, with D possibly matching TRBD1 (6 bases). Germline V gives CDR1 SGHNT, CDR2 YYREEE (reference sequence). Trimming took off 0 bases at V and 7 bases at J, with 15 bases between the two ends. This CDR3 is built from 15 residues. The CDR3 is CASSLGKGTSNTQYF. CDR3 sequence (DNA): TGTGCCAGCAGCTTGGGGAAGGGGACATCCAATACGCAGTATTTT. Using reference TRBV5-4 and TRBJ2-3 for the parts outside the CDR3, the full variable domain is ETGVTQSPTHLIKTRGQQVTLRCSSQSGHNTVSWYQQALGQGPQFIFQYYREEENGRGNFPPRFSGLQFPNYSSELNVNALELDDSALYLCASSLGKGTSNTQYFGPGTRLTVL.

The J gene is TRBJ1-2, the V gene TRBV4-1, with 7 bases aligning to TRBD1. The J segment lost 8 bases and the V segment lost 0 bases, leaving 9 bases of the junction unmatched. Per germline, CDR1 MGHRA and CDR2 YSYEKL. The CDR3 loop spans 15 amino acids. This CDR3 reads CASSQDLVTGSGYTF. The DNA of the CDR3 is TGCGCCAGCAGCCAAGATTTAGTGACAGGGAGCGGCTACACCTTC.

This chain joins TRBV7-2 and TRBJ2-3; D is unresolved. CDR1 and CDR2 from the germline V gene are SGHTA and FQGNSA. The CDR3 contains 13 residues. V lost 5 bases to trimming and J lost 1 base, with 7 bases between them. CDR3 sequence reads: CASSPPGTDTQYF. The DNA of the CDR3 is TGTGCCAGCAGCCCCCCGGGCACAGATACGCAGTATTTT.

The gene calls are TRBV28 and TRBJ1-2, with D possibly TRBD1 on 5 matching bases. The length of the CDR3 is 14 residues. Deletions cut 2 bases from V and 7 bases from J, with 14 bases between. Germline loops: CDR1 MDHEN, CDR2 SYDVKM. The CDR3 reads CASSLGGVTGGYTF. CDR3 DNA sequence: TGTGCCAGCAGTTTAGGAGGGGTAACGGGTGGCTACACCTTC.

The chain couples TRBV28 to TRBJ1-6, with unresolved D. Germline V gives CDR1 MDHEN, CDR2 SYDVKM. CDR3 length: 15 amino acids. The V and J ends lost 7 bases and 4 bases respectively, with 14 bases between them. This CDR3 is CASTGGTLYNSPLHF. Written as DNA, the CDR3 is TGTGCCAGCACCGGAGGAACACTGTATAATTCACCCCTCCACTTT.

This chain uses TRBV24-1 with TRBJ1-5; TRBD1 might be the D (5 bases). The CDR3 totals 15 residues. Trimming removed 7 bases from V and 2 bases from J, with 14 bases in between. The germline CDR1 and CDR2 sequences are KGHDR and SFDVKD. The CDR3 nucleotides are TGTGCCACCAGCCGCGGGGGGTCGGGCAATCAGCCCCAGCATTTT. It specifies CATSRGGSGNQPQHF.

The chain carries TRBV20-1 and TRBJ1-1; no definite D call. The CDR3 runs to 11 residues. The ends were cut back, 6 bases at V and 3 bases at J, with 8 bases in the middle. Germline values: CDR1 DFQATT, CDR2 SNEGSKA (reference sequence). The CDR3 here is CSAGGDTEAFF. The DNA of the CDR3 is TGCAGTGCGGGAGGTGACACTGAAGCTTTCTTT.